The T cell receptor beta chain described here comes from a study of response to subunit inactivated influenza vaccine. One entry per CDR3 protein results from TCRdb running MiXCR on the RT-PCR reads. This table has some 600,000 distinct CDR3 sequences, 12% to 15% appearing once. To note about this clonotype: Its specificity is not known.

From germline, CDR1 is SGHRS and CDR2 YFSETQ. The ends lost 4 bases at V and 3 bases at J; junction bases unmatched: 3. CDR3 size: 14 residues. General observations from the study: New T cells are recruited in small numbers by each seasonal influenza vaccination, according to the authors' suggestion.

This chain joins TRBV5-1 and TRBJ2-2, with 7 bases matching TRBD1. This receptor was taken from a man aged 45 to 65 who received an inactivated influenza vaccine. The source was PBMCs from blood, collected less than 15 days before vaccination. DNA of the CDR3: TGCGCCAGCAGCGAGACAGGGTACACCGGGGAGCTGTTTTTT. Encoded protein: CASSETGYTGELFF.